This note documents a single T cell receptor beta chain sequence. Antigen specificity is unknown. The Oncomine TCR Beta short-read assay was applied to DNA of cultured CD4+ T cells. TCRdb called the PCR reads again in MiXCR, with one record for every CDR3 protein. The sample yields 15,000 to 20,000 distinct CDR3 sequences, 44% seen once. The V and J ends lost 8 bases and 1 base respectively, with 14 bases between them. CDR3 length equals 14 residues. In germline, CDR1 is MNHNS, CDR2 SASEGT. The source of the sample is a study of vaccination and CD4 T cells after COVID-19. Overall study context: Across the group, participants received two doses of either BNT162b2 or mRNA-1273 vaccine.

The treatment denotes: 10-day PBMC culture with coronavirus spike peptide pools or control peptides (ViraFEST assay). PBMCs were cultured at over 1.5 million per well with approximately 10 IU/ml IL-2 and 10 ug/ml peptide pools. The chain couples TRBV6-1 to TRBJ2-5, with D possibly called TRBD1 or TRBD2 (6 bases each). The sequence came from a human donor who had recovered from COVID-19. Specimen: CD4+ T cells from blood, cultured in vitro, collected before SARS-CoV-2 vaccination. DNA for the CDR3: TGTGCCAGCCGGACCGGGGGCCTCCAAGAGACCCAGTACTTC. Amino acids: CASRTGGLQETQYF.